This TCR beta chain came from a study of CD8 T cells in ankylosing spondylitis. Overall study results and limits: A TCR beta motif of several highly homologous variants seemed to mark ankylosing spondylitis blood.

This clonotype has at least ten counts. The antigen is not known. 5'-RACE, quantitative and with molecular barcodes, yielded the TCR beta libraries. One entry per CDR3 protein results from TCRdb running MiXCR on the 5' RACE reads. The sample consists of roughly 64,000 distinct CDR3 sequences, 6.2% of them appearing once. Germline V gives CDR1 MNHEY, CDR2 SMNVEV (reference sequence). V dropped 3 bases and J dropped 4; count of bases not matched to a gene: 8. This CDR3 is built from 17 residues. The sequenced material came from synovial fluid, either unsorted or a sorted T cell fraction (not recorded which). This clonotype was obtained from a male donor with ankylosing spondylitis. The rearrangement uses TRBV27 and TRBJ2-7; TRBD2 agrees at 14 bases. CDR3: CASSFGGTSGSWYEQYF. As DNA, the CDR3 is TGTGCCAGCAGTTTTGGCGGGACTAGCGGGAGTTGGTACGAGCAGTACTTC.